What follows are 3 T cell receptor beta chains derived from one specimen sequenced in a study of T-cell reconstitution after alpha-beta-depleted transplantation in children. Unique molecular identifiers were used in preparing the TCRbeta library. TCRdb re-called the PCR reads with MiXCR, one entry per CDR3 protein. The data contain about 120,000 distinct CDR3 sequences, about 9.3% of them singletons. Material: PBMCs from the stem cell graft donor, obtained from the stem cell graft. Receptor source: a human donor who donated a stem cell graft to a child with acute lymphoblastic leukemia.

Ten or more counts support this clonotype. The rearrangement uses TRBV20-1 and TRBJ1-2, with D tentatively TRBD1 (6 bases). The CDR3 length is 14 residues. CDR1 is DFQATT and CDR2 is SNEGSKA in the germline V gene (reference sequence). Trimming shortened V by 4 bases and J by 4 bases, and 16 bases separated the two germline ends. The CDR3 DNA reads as TGCAGTGCTATACAGGGAAGCAGAGGCTATGGCTACACCTTC. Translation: CSAIQGSRGYGYTF.

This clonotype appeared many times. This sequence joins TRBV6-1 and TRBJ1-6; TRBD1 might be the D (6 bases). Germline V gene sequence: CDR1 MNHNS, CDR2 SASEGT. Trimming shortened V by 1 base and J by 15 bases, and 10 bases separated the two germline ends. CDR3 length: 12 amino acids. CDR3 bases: TGTGCCAGCAGTGAAGAAGGGACATTCCTCCACTTT. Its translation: CASSEEGTFLHF.

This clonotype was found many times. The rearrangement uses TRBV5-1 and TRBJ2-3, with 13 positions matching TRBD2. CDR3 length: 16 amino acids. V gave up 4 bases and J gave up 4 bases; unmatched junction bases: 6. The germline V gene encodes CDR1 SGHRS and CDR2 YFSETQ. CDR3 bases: TGCGCCAGCAGCGCTGGACTAGCGGGGGCGGCAGATACGCAGTATTTT. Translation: CASSAGLAGAADTQYF.